This TCR beta chain was identified in a study of T cell responses to AZD1222 COVID-19 vaccine. General observations from the study: The study reported that nearly half of spike-specific TCRs target unmutated variant regions. Spike-specific TCR breadth and depth grew following two AZD1222 doses. Baseline seropositives among AZD1222 recipients totaled only five to seven. Repertoire samples came only from after the peak T cell response.

About this clone: Its antigen remains unidentified.

Assay: immunoSEQ multiplex PCR; the TCRdb copy retains only in-frame clones and omits some. Of 110,000 or so clones listed, roughly 90% are singletons. The germline V gene encodes CDR1 LGHDT and CDR2 YNNKEL (reference sequence). Trimming left V 4 bases short and J 2 bases short, with 12 bases between. CDR3 length: 15 amino acids. The sample consisted of peripheral blood, taken on day 0 of AZD1222 vaccination. The rearrangement joins TRBV3-1 (or the pseudogene TRBV3-2) to TRBJ1-5; D remains unclear. The TCR originated in an adult in good health. As DNA, the CDR3 is TGTGCCAGCAGCCGAGGATATGGGGGCAATCAGCCCCAGCATTTT. It translates to CASSRGYGGNQPQHF.